The T cell receptor beta chain described here comes from a study of molecular identifiers for immune sequencing clone quantification. MiXCR, run by TCRdb on the PCR reads, gives a single entry per CDR3 protein. Of over 550,000 distinct CDR3 sequences in the sample, 25% are singletons; the top ten hold 0.75% to 0.8%. Germline V gene data show CDR1 as LGHDT and CDR2 as YNNKEL (reference sequence). The CDR3 runs 15 residues. Germline trimming cut 4 bases from V and 4 bases from J; bases unmatched to any gene: 8. Whole-study findings and limits: Clones that had above 20 RNA copies took up over 99% of effector molecules but under 1% in naive cells. Jurkat TCR RNA spiked in from one cell (amid 800,000 to 1,000,000 naive cells) was reportedly detectable. Clone sizes that are highly expanded could be underestimated when identical TCR molecules share a barcode.

As to this clonotype: Its specificity is not known.

Input material: naive CD8+ T cells from blood, with Jurkat cell RNA spiked in. Subset reported: FACS-sorted CD8+CD4-CCR7+CD45RA+ naive T cells. The V call is TRBV3-1, the J call TRBJ2-5; 8 bases agree with TRBD2. This TCR was sampled from a human donor in good health. Some libraries in this study had Jurkat cell RNA spiked in. DNA for the CDR3: TGTGCCAGCAGCCGAATCACTAGCGGACCAGAGACCCAGTACTTC. Encoded protein: CASSRITSGPETQYF.